One sample yielded the 16 T cell receptor beta chains listed below, sequenced in a study of CD8+CD57+ T cells in acquired aplastic anemia. All patients picked for sequencing had shown, by flow cytometry, an expansion of CD8+CD57+ cells. The template for TCR beta VDJ and CDR3 sequence profiling was genomic DNA. TCRdb reanalysed the reads using MiXCR and keeps one entry per CDR3 protein. The repertoire has 310,000 or so distinct CDR3 sequences, roughly 59% of them found once; the top ten carry under 1.5%. Specimen: sorted CD4+, CD8+, or CD8+CD57+ T cells (not recorded which) from PBMCs. These receptors were collected from a human donor with aplastic anemia.

The genes are TRBV29-1 and TRBJ2-7, with D tentatively TRBD1 (6 bases). This CDR3 is 13 amino acids long. CDR1 and CDR2 (germline): SQVTM, ANQGSEA. Trimming shortened V by 6 bases and J by 4 bases, and 16 bases separated the two germline ends. The CDR3 nucleotides read TGCAGCGTGGCAACCGGGACATCATACGAGCAGTACTTC. Amino acids: CSVATGTSYEQYF.

This clonotype was seen more than once but under ten times. The genes are TRBV20-1 and TRBJ2-5; 14 positions match TRBD2. Germline V lookup: CDR1 DFQATT, CDR2 SNEGSKA (reference sequence). The CDR3 sequence is 13 residues long. V shed 5 bases, J shed 5 bases, and the junction held 1 base outside the gene matches. CDR3 bases: TGCAGTGCTGGGACTAGCGGGAGCGAGACCCAGTACTTC. Translating it yields CSAGTSGSETQYF.

This clonotype has just one count. The chain is built from TRBV12-3 or TRBV12-4 and TRBJ2-1; 11 nucleotides agree with TRBD2. Trimming at V came to 6 bases and at J to 7 bases, leaving 5 bases not matched to a gene. The CDR3 runs to 14 residues. Written as DNA, the CDR3 is TGTGCCAGCAGCCTAGCGGGGGGAGTGAATGAGCAGTTCTTC. Protein product: CASSLAGGVNEQFF.

The rearrangement uses TRBV7-3 and TRBJ1-6, with a weak D call TRBD1 (6 bases). The CDR3 extends over 15 amino acids. The germline V gene encodes CDR1 SGHTA and CDR2 FQGTGA. Trimming removed 2 bases from V and 8 bases from J, with 13 bases in between. This chain's CDR3 is CASSLSRDTDSPLHF. CDR3 nucleotide sequence: TGTGCCAGCAGCTTATCGCGGGACACGGATTCACCCCTCCACTTT.

This clonotype was detected ten times or more. The chain is built from TRBV2 and TRBJ1-5; no clear D gene. Per the germline V gene, CDR1 is SNHLY and CDR2 is FYNNEI. Deletions cut 4 bases from V and 5 bases from J, with 9 bases between. The CDR3 runs to 13 residues. The CDR3 DNA reads as TGTGCCAGCAGTGTAGGGATGGATCAGCCCCAGCATTTT. Protein sequence: CASSVGMDQPQHF.

This chain uses TRBV10-3 with TRBJ2-3; D gene unclear. CDR1 is ENHRY, CDR2 SYGVKD, per germline. Trimming removed 6 bases from V and 1 base from J, with 14 bases in between. The CDR3 is 15 residues long. The CDR3 here is CAIRLGREGTDTQYF. The CDR3, as DNA: TGTGCCATCAGACTGGGCCGCGAGGGCACAGATACGCAGTATTTT.

The chain joins TRBV7-2 to TRBJ1-5; D ambiguous. The ends were cut back, 3 bases at V and 8 bases at J, with 11 bases in the middle. The CDR3 sequence is 13 residues long. Germline V gives CDR1 SGHTA, CDR2 FQGNSA. The CDR3 sequence is CASSLSQRKPQHF. CDR3 sequence (DNA): TGTGCCAGCAGCTTGAGCCAGAGGAAGCCCCAGCATTTT.

The chain links TRBV10-3 to TRBJ2-7; D may be TRBD2 (6 bases). The germline V gene encodes CDR1 ENHRY and CDR2 SYGVKD. The CDR3 runs to 14 residues. Trimming took 8 bases from V and 4 from J, leaving 18 bases between them. CDR3 sequence (DNA): TGTGCCATCGGGCGGGGCGGCCATATATACGAGCAGTACTTC. This translates into CAIGRGGHIYEQYF.

The chain carries TRBV15 and TRBJ2-1; D not resolved. CDR1 and CDR2 from the germline V gene are LNHNV and YYDKDF (reference sequence). Trimming removed 7 bases at V and 5 bases at J, with 18 bases between. The CDR3 has 15 residues. Here the CDR3 reads CATKDRLGFHNEQFF. The DNA for the CDR3 is TGTGCCACCAAGGACCGACTGGGGTTTCACAATGAGCAGTTCTTC.

The J gene is TRBJ2-7, the V gene TRBV19, with a weak D call TRBD1 (6 bases). Trimming shortened V by 5 bases and J by 2 bases, and 10 bases separated the two germline ends. The CDR3 covers 13 residues. Germline loops: CDR1 LNHDA, CDR2 SQIVND (reference sequence). CDR3 sequence (DNA): TGTGCCAGTAGTGCAGGGGCAGCCTACGAGCAGTACTTC. Its translation is CASSAGAAYEQYF.

This clonotype was observed a handful of times. J is TRBJ2-3 and V is TRBV2, with D perhaps TRBD1 (5 bases). CDR1 is SNHLY and CDR2 is FYNNEI in the germline V gene. V was pared by 3 bases and J by 4 bases, with 14 bases between. The CDR3 contains 15 residues. CDR3 amino acids: CASSDRAARPDTQYF. For the CDR3, the DNA is TGTGCCAGCAGTGACAGGGCCGCTAGACCAGATACGCAGTATTTT.

The V gene is TRBV15, the J gene TRBJ1-2; weak D call: TRBD1 (6 bases). CDR3 size: 16 residues. Germline-derived CDR1 and CDR2 are LNHNV and YYDKDF (reference sequence). Trimming stripped 2 bases from V and 3 bases from J, with 16 bases between. The CDR3 is CATSRPTWDTHYGYTF. The CDR3 DNA reads as TGTGCCACCAGCAGACCTACCTGGGACACCCACTATGGCTACACCTTC.

As DNA, the CDR3 is TGTGCCATCAGTGGCCTTGATCTCACTGAAGCTTTCTTT. Protein sequence: CAISGLDLTEAFF. The V gene is TRBV10-3, the J gene TRBJ1-1; D gene ambiguous. The CDR3 length is 13 residues. Trimming stripped 4 bases from V and 4 bases from J, with 10 bases between. Germline CDR1 is ENHRY and CDR2 is SYGVKD.

Note on this clonotype: Germline and junction disagree at one end, which may indicate a read error. J is TRBJ2-6 and V is TRBV7-9; D may be TRBD1 (5 bases). The CDR3 has 19 residues. Germline CDR1 SEHNR, CDR2 FQNEAQ (reference sequence). CDR3 sequence: CASSQDVAQALGRANVLTF. The CDR3 coding sequence is TGCGCCAGCAGCCAAGATGTAGCACAGGCGCTAGGTAGGGCCAACGTCCTGACTTTC. The whole variable domain, filled in from reference TRBV7-9 and TRBJ2-6, reads DTGVSQNPRHKITKRGQNVTFRCDPISEHNRLYWYRQTLGQGPEFLTYFQNEAQLEKSRLLSDRFSAERPKGSFSTLEIQRTEQGDSAMYLCASSQDVAQALGRANVLTFGAGSRLTVL.

This chain connects TRBV7-3 to TRBJ2-2, with a possible D match to TRBD1 (6 bases). CDR3 length: 13 residues. V shed 5 bases and J shed 7 bases, with 11 bases lying between them. The germline V gene has CDR1 SGHTA and CDR2 FQGTGA. The CDR3 DNA follows: TGTGCCAGCAGCCTAGGGGGAGTCGGGGAGCTGTTTTTT. Translated: CASSLGGVGELFF.

This clonotype was seen only once. The genes are TRBV10-3 and TRBJ2-5; D is uncertain. CDR1 is ENHRY and CDR2 is SYGVKD in the germline V gene. The CDR3 covers 15 residues. Trimming removed 4 bases at V and 1 base at J, with 13 bases between. CDR3 in DNA: TGTGCCATCAGTGGAAACGGCGCATTCCAAGAGACCCAGTACTTC. Protein sequence: CAISGNGAFQETQYF.